This TCR delta chain came from a study of gamma delta lymphoproliferative disorders and STAT genes. TCRdb re-processed the multiplex PCR reads via CATT. The profile shows roughly 3,000 delta-chain clones, about 1.3% of them singletons. Genomic DNA from isolated PBMCs served as the sequencing template. CDR1 and CDR2 from the germline V gene are GEAIGNYY and EKD. V lost 3 bases to trimming and J lost 1 base; unmatched junction nucleotides: 9. There are 19 residues in the CDR3. This receptor was identified in a human donor in good health. V and J are TRDV2 and TRDJ3; 9 nucleotides line up with TRDD3. Source material: blood. CDR3: CACDVLGDTGSWDTRQMFF. CDR3 nucleotides: TGTGCCTGTGACGTACTGGGGGACACCGGATCCTGGGACACCCGACAGATGTTTTTC.